This T cell receptor (beta chain) appears in the sequencing data of a study of graft-versus-host responses after intestinal transplantation. General observations from the study: The recipient marrow held GvH clones, and some of them showed up first in ileum or blood.

The method was immunoSEQ multiplex PCR; TCRdb's version includes in-frame clones alone and lacks a portion of them. This sample has under 100,000 clones, with 75% to 95% found just once. As concerns this clone: Antigen unknown.

The CDR3 has 15 amino acids. Germline V CDR1 and CDR2: ENHRY, SYGVKD. V was clipped by 3 bases and J by 0 bases; unmatched bases: 2. The source of this sequence is a human patient who received an intestinal transplant, so some T cells may come from the graft donor. The specimen comprised PBMCs, sampled about 450 days after intestinal transplant. The V and J genes are TRBV10-3 and TRBJ2-1; TRBD2 aligns across 7 bases. The CDR3 protein is CAISDLAGSYNEQFF. The CDR3 DNA is TGTGCCATCAGTGATTTAGCGGGCTCCTACAATGAGCAGTTCTTC.